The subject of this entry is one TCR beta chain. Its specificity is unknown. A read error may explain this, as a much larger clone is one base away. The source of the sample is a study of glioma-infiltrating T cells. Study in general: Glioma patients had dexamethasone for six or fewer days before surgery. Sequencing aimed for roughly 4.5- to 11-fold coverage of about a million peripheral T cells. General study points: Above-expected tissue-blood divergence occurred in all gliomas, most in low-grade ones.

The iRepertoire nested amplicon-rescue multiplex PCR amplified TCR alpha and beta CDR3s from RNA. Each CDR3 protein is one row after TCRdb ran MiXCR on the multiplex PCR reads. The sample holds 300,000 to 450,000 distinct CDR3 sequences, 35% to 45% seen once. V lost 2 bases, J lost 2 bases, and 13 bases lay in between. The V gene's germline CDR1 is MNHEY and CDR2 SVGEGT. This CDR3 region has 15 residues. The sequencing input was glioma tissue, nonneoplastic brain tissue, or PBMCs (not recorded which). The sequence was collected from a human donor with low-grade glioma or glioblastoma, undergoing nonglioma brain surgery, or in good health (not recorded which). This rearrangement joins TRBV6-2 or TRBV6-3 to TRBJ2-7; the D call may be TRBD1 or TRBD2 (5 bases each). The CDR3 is CASSYGAGTPYEQYF. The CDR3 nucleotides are TGTGCCAGCAGTTACGGGGCAGGGACCCCCTACGAGCAGTACTTC.